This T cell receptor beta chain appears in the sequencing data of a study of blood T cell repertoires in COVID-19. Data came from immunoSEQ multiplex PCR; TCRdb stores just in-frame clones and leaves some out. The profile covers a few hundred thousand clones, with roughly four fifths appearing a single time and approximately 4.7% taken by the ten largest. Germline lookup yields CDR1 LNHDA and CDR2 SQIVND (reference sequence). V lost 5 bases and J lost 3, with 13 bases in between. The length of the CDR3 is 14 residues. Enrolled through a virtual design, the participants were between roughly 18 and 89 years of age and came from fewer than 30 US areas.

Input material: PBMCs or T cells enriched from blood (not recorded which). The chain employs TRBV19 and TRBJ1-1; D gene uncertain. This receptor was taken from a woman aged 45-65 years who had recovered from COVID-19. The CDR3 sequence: CASSARLGDTEAFF. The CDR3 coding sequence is TGTGCCAGTAGTGCTAGGCTGGGAGACACTGAAGCTTTCTTT. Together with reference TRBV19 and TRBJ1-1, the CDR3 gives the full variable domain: DGGITQSPKYLFRKEGQNVTLSCEQNLNHDAMYWYRQDPGQGLRLIYYSQIVNDFQKGDIAEGYSVSREKKESFPLTVTSAQKNPTAFYLCASSARLGDTEAFFGQGTRLTVV.